This T cell receptor beta chain was recorded in a study of Tregs in tolerant kidney transplant recipients. The repertoire was sequenced with immunoSEQ multiplex PCR; TCRdb's copy has only in-frame clones and lacks some. The table has about 100,000 clones, roughly 93% seen once. Points from the study as a whole: No direct test of biological reproducibility was done here.

The nonmyeloablative bone marrow transplants came from related graft donors, with transient mixed chimerism. Regarding this clone: Antigen unknown.

The source was CD4+ T cells from blood (PBMCs), collected 12 months after the transplant. This clonotype was obtained from a human patient who received a combined kidney and bone marrow transplant. Some T cells may arise from the graft donor.

The CDR3 spells CASSFGQGRGYTF. The CDR3 DNA reads as TGTGCCAGCAGTTTCGGACAGGGACGTGGCTACACCTTC. This chain links TRBV6-5 with TRBJ1-2; 8 bases match TRBD1. V shed 4 bases, J shed 7 bases, and the junction held 5 bases outside the gene matches. The CDR3 is made up of 13 amino acids. Germline CDR1 MNHEY, CDR2 SVGAGI.